Following are 30 T cell receptor beta chains from one sample sequenced in a study of cytomegalovirus exposure and HLA in healthy donors. The repertoire was sequenced with immunoSEQ multiplex PCR; TCRdb's copy has only in-frame clones and lacks some. The top ten clones hold less than 3.5% of a sample with some 130,000 clones, about nine tenths of them seen once. Specimen: PBMCs. The receptors shown here come from a young man in good health and CMV-seronegative.

The V and J genes are TRBV7-9 and TRBJ1-2, with 7 positions matching TRBD1. The CDR3 has 14 amino acids. Germline CDR1 SEHNR, CDR2 FQNEAQ (reference sequence). V shed 5 bases, J shed 6 bases, and the junction held 9 bases outside the gene matches. DNA of the CDR3: TGTGCCAGCAGCCCAAAGACAGGGCTGGATGGCTACACCTTC. Protein product: CASSPKTGLDGYTF.

The chain employs TRBV18 and TRBJ2-7; a possible D gene is TRBD1 (5 bases). Germline-derived CDR1 and CDR2 are KGHSH and LQKENI. The CDR3 has 13 amino acids. Trimming removed 0 bases from V and 4 bases from J, with 7 bases in between. This CDR3 reads CASSPPTAYEQYF. The CDR3 DNA reads TGTGCCAGCTCACCACCGACAGCTTACGAGCAGTACTTC. Full variable domain (remainder filled in from reference TRBV18 and TRBJ2-7): NAGVMQNPRHLVRRRGQEARLRCSPMKGHSHVYWYRQLPEEGLKFMVYLQKENIIDESGMPKERFSAEFPKEGPSILRIQQVVRGDSAAYFCASSPPTAYEQYFGPGTRLTVT.

This chain links TRBV5-1 with TRBJ2-7; TRBD2 matches 11 bases. V lost 0 bases, J lost 3 bases, and 2 bases stayed unmatched. This CDR3 region has 15 residues. The germline V gene encodes CDR1 SGHRS and CDR2 YFSETQ. CDR3 coding DNA: TGCGCCAGCAGCTTGGGGGGGACTAGCGGCTACGAGCAGTACTTC. As protein: CASSLGGTSGYEQYF.

The genes are TRBV23-1 and TRBJ2-7, with 8 bases matching TRBD1. TRBV23-1 is flagged as an ORF with uncertain function. V lost 8 bases to trimming and J lost 3 bases; unmatched junction nucleotides: 6. CDR3 length: 13 residues. The CDR3 DNA reads as TGCGCCAGCGGACAGGGTTGGGGCTACGAGCAGTACTTC. It encodes CASGQGWGYEQYF.

This clone has at least ten counts. V usage is TRBV2 and J usage is TRBJ1-2; 11 bases agree with TRBD1. The J segment lost 8 bases and the V segment lost 1 base, leaving 0 bases of the junction unmatched. Germline CDR1 reads SNHLY; CDR2 reads FYNNEI. The CDR3 extends over 13 amino acids. As DNA, the CDR3 is TGTGCCAGCAGTGAAGGGACAGGGGGCGGCTACACCTTC. Protein sequence: CASSEGTGGGYTF.

As to this clone: This same CDR3 is encoded by further DNA sequences in the sample. The rearrangement uses TRBV29-1 and TRBJ1-2; a possible D gene is TRBD1 (6 bases). The germline V and J ends were trimmed by 3 bases and 3 bases, with 14 bases remaining between them. Germline values: CDR1 SQVTM, CDR2 ANQGSEA. The CDR3 contains 14 residues. In DNA form, the CDR3 reads TGCAGCGTTGAGGGCAGGGGAAGAGACTATGGCTACACCTTC. It yields the protein CSVEGRGRDYGYTF.

The V and J genes are TRBV6-6 and TRBJ2-1; 7 bases align to TRBD1. The CDR3 is 14 amino acids. The junction had 4 bases not matched to a gene; V was cut back by 0 bases and J by 8 bases. Germline CDR1 reads MNHNY; CDR2 reads SVGAGI (reference sequence). CDR3: CASSYSGRGYEQFF. The DNA of the CDR3 is TGTGCCAGCAGTTACTCGGGCAGGGGGTATGAGCAGTTCTTC.

The CDR3 sequence: CASSSRPGREYNEQFF. The CDR3 bases are TGTGCCAGCAGTTCCCGACCGGGACGGGAGTACAATGAGCAGTTCTTC. The chain joins TRBV6-5 to TRBJ2-1, with D tentatively TRBD2 (6 bases). Between the trimmed V and J ends, which lost 4 bases and 4 bases, there was a span of 17 bases. The germline V gene has CDR1 MNHEY and CDR2 SVGAGI. The CDR3 covers 16 residues.

V and J are TRBV15 and TRBJ1-1, with D unclear. V shed 5 bases and J shed 8 bases, with 21 bases lying between them. Per the germline V gene, CDR1 is LNHNV and CDR2 is YYDKDF (reference sequence). The CDR3 runs 15 residues. For the CDR3, the DNA is TGTGCCACCAGCGCAACGGGTGGAGCGGCCGACGAAGCTTTCTTT. As protein: CATSATGGAADEAFF.

The chain recombines TRBV6-5 with TRBJ1-5; 7 nucleotides agree with TRBD1. V gave up 8 bases and J gave up 3 bases; unmatched junction bases: 4. CDR1 and CDR2 (germline): MNHEY, SVGAGI. The CDR3 runs 13 residues. Here the CDR3 reads CASSQGYNQPQHF. In DNA, the CDR3 is TGTGCCAGCTCACAGGGGTACAATCAGCCCCAGCATTTT.

The V gene is TRBV6-6, the J gene TRBJ1-2, with a tentative D call TRBD1 (6 bases). The CDR3 length is 16 residues. Germline V lookup: CDR1 MNHNY, CDR2 SVGAGI (reference sequence). The ends were cut back, 5 bases at V and 6 bases at J, with 22 bases in the middle. The DNA for the CDR3 is TGTGCCAGCAGTCCCGCCTTAACAGGGAGGGTTCATGGCTACACCTTC. Its translation is CASSPALTGRVHGYTF.

The chain employs TRBV5-1 and TRBJ1-4, with D possibly being TRBD1 (5 bases). This CDR3 has 16 amino acids. The V end was cut by 4 bases, the J end by 5 bases, with 18 bases between. Germline CDR1 is SGHRS and CDR2 is YFSETQ. CDR3 sequence reads: CASSPVGGGVNEKLFF. CDR3 bases: TGCGCCAGCAGCCCTGTCGGGGGAGGGGTGAATGAAAAACTGTTTTTT.

This chain links TRBV12-5 with TRBJ1-2, with a tentative D call TRBD1 (5 bases). The CDR3 consists of 14 residues. V lost 4 bases and J lost 8, with 17 bases in between. The germline CDR1 and CDR2 sequences are LGHNT and FRNRAP. The CDR3 nucleotides read TGTGCTAGTGGTTCCCCTCTAGGGGTAAGGGGCTACACCTTC. This sequence encodes CASGSPLGVRGYTF.

The count of this clone is one. The chain carries TRBV19 and TRBJ1-5; TRBD1 is a possible D gene (5 bases). V lost 5 bases and J 1 base, leaving 12 bases between the germline ends. Germline CDR1 and CDR2: LNHDA and SQIVND (reference sequence). This CDR3 is built from 15 residues. In DNA form, the CDR3 reads TGTGCCAGTAGTCTGGGACGGGGGAGCAATCAGCCCCAGCATTTT. This sequence encodes CASSLGRGSNQPQHF.

The chain links TRBV2 to TRBJ1-5, with D hard to call. This CDR3 is 14 amino acids long. V was trimmed by 3 bases and J by 2 bases, leaving 8 bases between them. Per germline, CDR1 SNHLY and CDR2 FYNNEI. The CDR3 sequence is CASSERVGNQPQHF. DNA for the CDR3: TGTGCCAGCAGTGAGAGGGTCGGCAATCAGCCCCAGCATTTT.

This clone occurred once. The CDR3 DNA is TGCAGTGCTGCGACAGTAGATACGCAGTATTTT. Residues: CSAATVDTQYF. The chain is built from TRBV20-1 and TRBJ2-3, with a tentative D call TRBD1 (5 bases). From germline, CDR1 is DFQATT and CDR2 SNEGSKA (reference sequence). V was cut by 5 bases and J by 5 bases, with 8 bases left in between. The CDR3 is made up of 11 amino acids.

This sequence joins TRBV6-5 and TRBJ2-2, with TRBD2 matching 8 bases. The CDR3 loop spans 15 amino acids. Trimming cost V 7 bases and J 4 bases; bases outside gene matches: 8. The germline V gene encodes CDR1 MNHEY and CDR2 SVGAGI. The CDR3 loop is CASKKFGGATGELFF. The CDR3 DNA reads as TGTGCCAGCAAGAAATTCGGGGGGGCCACCGGGGAGCTGTTTTTT.

J is TRBJ2-3 and V is TRBV5-4, with TRBD2 identical over 7 bases. Unmatched junction bases numbered 3, after V lost 7 bases and J lost 4 bases. This CDR3 is 12 amino acids long. Per germline, CDR1 SGHNT and CDR2 YYREEE (reference sequence). In nucleotides, the CDR3 is TGTGCCAGCTGGAGCGGGGCAGATACGCAGTATTTT. It codes for CASWSGADTQYF.

V gene TRBV6-6 combines with J gene TRBJ1-1; 7 bases are a match to TRBD1. V was clipped by 2 bases and J by 1 base; unmatched bases: 1. CDR3 size: 14 residues. Germline CDR1 MNHNY, CDR2 SVGAGI (reference sequence). DNA of the CDR3: TGTGCCAGCAGTTACCGGACAGGGAACACTGAAGCTTTCTTT. It specifies CASSYRTGNTEAFF.

V gene TRBV6-6 combines with J gene TRBJ2-3; 9 nucleotides agree with TRBD1. The germline gives CDR1 MNHNY, CDR2 SVGAGI (reference sequence). V dropped 4 bases and J dropped 5; count of bases not matched to a gene: 7. This CDR3 has 15 amino acids. In DNA, the CDR3 is TGTGCCAGCAGTTCCCACAGGGGGCCTCTAGATACGCAGTATTTT. Its protein product is CASSSHRGPLDTQYF.

This sequence joins TRBV7-8 and TRBJ2-3; D remains ambiguous. Trimming pared 5 bases from V and 1 base from J, leaving 10 bases between. Germline loops: CDR1 SGHVS, CDR2 FQNEAQ. The CDR3 has 14 residues. As DNA, the CDR3 is TGTGCCAGCAGCCAAATCGTAGGCACAGATACGCAGTATTTT. Translating gives CASSQIVGTDTQYF.

The V call is TRBV7-2, the J call TRBJ2-5; the D is unclear. The length of the CDR3 is 13 residues. The V end lost 2 bases, the J end lost 2 bases, and 6 bases lay between the germline ends. Germline V CDR1 and CDR2: SGHTA, FQGNSA. The CDR3 region has the DNA TGTGCCAGCAGCTTAAGCAGGCAAGAGACCCAGTACTTC. This codes for CASSLSRQETQYF.

The chain carries TRBV14 and TRBJ1-2; 7 positions match TRBD1. This CDR3 has 15 residues. The V gene's germline CDR1 is SGHDN and CDR2 FVKESK. Losses at the gene ends were 6 bases for V and 5 bases for J; bases not matched to a gene: 12. This chain's CDR3 is CASSPPGTVQYGYTF. DNA of the CDR3: TGTGCCAGCAGTCCTCCCGGGACAGTTCAATATGGCTACACCTTC.

This clone came up a few times. The rearrangement links TRBV7-8 to TRBJ2-7; 10 nucleotides align to TRBD1. There are 14 residues in the CDR3. Germline V lookup: CDR1 SGHVS, CDR2 FQNEAQ. Trimming took 3 bases from V and 9 from J; bases not matched to a gene: 8. The CDR3 region is CASSLRTGGGWQYF. CDR3 sequence (DNA): TGTGCCAGCAGCTTGCGGACAGGGGGTGGGTGGCAGTACTTC.

The V and J genes are TRBV7-2 and TRBJ1-2; D not resolved. The V end lost 5 bases, the J end lost 4 bases, and 14 bases lay between the germline ends. Germline assignment: CDR1 SGHTA and CDR2 FQGNSA. This CDR3 has 14 amino acids. In DNA form, the CDR3 reads TGTGCCAGCAGCCCCCCGTTATGGAGCTATGGCTACACCTTC. It codes for CASSPPLWSYGYTF.

The chain carries TRBV5-1 and TRBJ2-3; the match to TRBD2 covers 13 bases. Germline CDR1 SGHRS, CDR2 YFSETQ. With 2 bases clipped from V and 0 bases from J, the junction kept 18 bases outside the gene matches. The CDR3 contains 22 residues. The CDR3 protein is CASSFPNGQTGTSGVSTDTQYF. The CDR3 DNA sequence: TGCGCCAGCAGCTTTCCTAACGGACAAACTGGGACTAGCGGGGTTAGCACAGATACGCAGTATTTT.

The genes are TRBV7-9 and TRBJ1-1, with TRBD1 matching 8 bases. CDR1 is SEHNR, CDR2 FQNEAQ, per germline (reference sequence). Trimming took 1 base from V and 7 from J; bases not matched to a gene: 5. The CDR3 is 14 amino acids. CDR3 coding DNA: TGTGCCAGCAGCTTAGGAACAGGGGGTCGTGAAGCTTTCTTT. Translation gives CASSLGTGGREAFF.

The J gene is TRBJ2-7, the V gene TRBV11-2; possible D gene TRBD2, 5 bases. The CDR3 has 12 residues. V lost 5 bases to trimming and J lost 7 bases, with 12 bases between them. The V gene's germline CDR1 is SGHAT and CDR2 FQNNGV. For the CDR3, the DNA is TGTGCCAGCAGCCTCGGACCGGGGGAGCAGTACTTC. Translated: CASSLGPGEQYF.

J is TRBJ2-1 and V is TRBV7-9, with a possible D match to TRBD1 (6 bases). Germline V gene lookup returns CDR1 SEHNR and CDR2 FQNEAQ (reference sequence). The CDR3 is made up of 14 amino acids. Trimming removed 5 bases from V and 5 bases from J, with 13 bases in between. In nucleotides, the CDR3 is TGTGCCAGCAGCGTCACCGGGACAAACAATGAGCAGTTCTTC. It specifies CASSVTGTNNEQFF.

This clone was picked up a small number of times. The chain is built from TRBV6-6 and TRBJ2-3; 7 bases agree with TRBD1. The CDR3 covers 14 residues. Germline V gene data show CDR1 as MNHNY and CDR2 as SVGAGI (reference sequence). The ends lost 7 bases at V and 2 bases at J; junction bases unmatched: 6. The CDR3 reads CASTDRVDTDTQYF. The CDR3 coding sequence is TGTGCCAGCACCGACAGGGTAGACACAGATACGCAGTATTTT.